The clone carrying this T cell receptor (beta chain) was seen only a few times. This sample stems from a study of shared clonotypes between healthy human individuals. Germline V gene sequence: CDR1 SGHDN, CDR2 FVKESK. Trimming removed 3 bases at V and 1 base at J, with 6 bases between. The CDR3 length is 13 residues. Investigators divided CD4+ cells into CD45RA+ naive and CD45RA-negative memory subsets. The DNA input per sorted-subset replicate PCR was around 200 ng, corresponding to tens of thousands of T cell genomes. Data came from immunoSEQ multiplex PCR; TCRdb stores just in-frame clones and leaves some out. The data hold approximately 2.3 million clones, with approximately 93% observed a single time.

What was sequenced was naive CD4+ T cells from PBMCs. As to subset: CD45RA+ positively selected. The TCR was taken from a man between 18 and 35 years old in good health. Some clones in this sample may be carry-over from other donors' samples. The V gene is TRBV14, the J gene TRBJ1-2; D gene unclear. The CDR3 region is CASSQTGNYGYTF. CDR3 coding DNA: TGTGCCAGCAGCCAGACCGGTAACTATGGCTACACCTTC.